Listed below are T cell receptor beta chains from one sample, sequenced in a study of blood T cell repertoires in COVID-19. Here immunoSEQ multiplex PCR was the method, and the copy in TCRdb shows in-frame clones only, minus some. The sample consists of some 200,000 clones, 80% of them appearing once. The specimen sequenced was PBMCs or T cells enriched from blood (not recorded which). Source of these receptors: a woman between 35 and 50 years old with acute COVID-19. Both conserved end residues are part of each CDR3. Fields, in order: V gene, CDR3 length, J gene, clone size, D gene, CDR3 DNA, CDR3 protein. The D gene is left open where the match is weak. The size of a clone is reported for some rows only, either as once, few or many, or as a class for expanded clones.

v_gene: TRBV6-2/TRBV6-3
len: 17
j_gene: TRBJ2-3
abundance: once
d_gene: NA
CDR3nt: TGTGCCAGCAGTTACTCGTCGGAGGGTTATGGCACAGATACGCAGTATTTT
CDR3aa: CASSYSSEGYGTDTQYF

v_gene: TRBV4-2
len: 16
j_gene: TRBJ1-4
abundance: NA
d_gene: TRBD1
CDR3nt: TGTGCCAGCAGCCCTGAACCACAGGGGCGGCGGGAAAAACTGTTTTTT
CDR3aa: CASSPEPQGRREKLFF

v_gene: TRBV9
len: 14
j_gene: TRBJ1-2
abundance: once
d_gene: NA
CDR3nt: TGTGCCAGCAGCGTAGGTCAGGGGCCCTATGGCTACACCTTC
CDR3aa: CASSVGQGPYGYTF

v_gene: TRBV2
len: 15
j_gene: TRBJ1-6
abundance: NA
d_gene: NA
CDR3nt: TGTGCCAGCAGGGTCGAGAGCTCCTATAATTCACCCCTCCACTTT
CDR3aa: CASRVESSYNSPLHF

v_gene: TRBV2
len: 15
j_gene: TRBJ2-1
abundance: NA
d_gene: TRBD1
CDR3nt: TGTGCCAGCAGTGATCGACAGGGGGAAAGCAATGAGCAGTTCTTC
CDR3aa: CASSDRQGESNEQFF

v_gene: TRBV28
len: 15
j_gene: TRBJ1-3
abundance: few
d_gene: NA
CDR3nt: TGTGCCAGCATGGGCAGGGCTATCTCTGGAAACACCATATATTTT
CDR3aa: CASMGRAISGNTIYF

v_gene: TRBV5-1
len: 16
j_gene: TRBJ2-2
abundance: NA
d_gene: TRBD2
CDR3nt: TGCGCCGGCGGACCCCAACCGGGACTAGCGGGCGGGGAGCTGTTTTTT
CDR3aa: CAGGPQPGLAGGELFF

v_gene: TRBV7-9
len: 15
j_gene: TRBJ1-2
abundance: NA
d_gene: TRBD1
CDR3nt: TGTGCCAGCAGCTTAGGGGACAGGAACATCTATGGCTACACCTTC
CDR3aa: CASSLGDRNIYGYTF

v_gene: TRBV5-1
len: 14
j_gene: TRBJ1-1
abundance: once
d_gene: TRBD1
CDR3nt: TGCGCCAGCAGCCTGAGGACAGGGAACACTGAAGCTTTCTTT
CDR3aa: CASSLRTGNTEAFF

v_gene: TRBV2
len: 13
j_gene: TRBJ1-1
abundance: NA
d_gene: NA
CDR3nt: TGTGCCAGTTTTGGAACAAACGGAGTCTTGGCTTTCTTT
CDR3aa: CASFGTNGVLAFF

v_gene: TRBV11-2
len: 17
j_gene: TRBJ2-1
abundance: NA
d_gene: NA
CDR3nt: TGTGCCAGCAGCTTACTCCCCGGGGGGCCTCTATACAATGAGCAGTTCTTC
CDR3aa: CASSLLPGGPLYNEQFF

v_gene: TRBV7-9
len: 14
j_gene: TRBJ2-2
abundance: few
d_gene: NA
CDR3nt: TGTGCCAGCAGCCGGGACTTCCAGACCGGGGAGCTGTTTTTT
CDR3aa: CASSRDFQTGELFF

v_gene: TRBV4-3
len: 14
j_gene: TRBJ1-4
abundance: few
d_gene: NA
CDR3nt: TGCGCCAGCAGCCAAGACCCTTCGGGGAAAGCACTGTTTTTT
CDR3aa: CASSQDPSGKALFF

v_gene: TRBV28
len: 14
j_gene: TRBJ1-1
abundance: NA
d_gene: TRBD1
CDR3nt: TGTGCCAGCACTTTACAGGGGCCATTCGCTGAAGCTTTCTTT
CDR3aa: CASTLQGPFAEAFF

v_gene: TRBV5-1
len: 15
j_gene: TRBJ2-7
abundance: NA
d_gene: NA
CDR3nt: TGCGCCAGTTCTCCTAGTTCCGGGACACCCTACGAGCAGTACTTC
CDR3aa: CASSPSSGTPYEQYF

v_gene: TRBV7-3
len: 15
j_gene: TRBJ1-6
abundance: NA
d_gene: TRBD1
CDR3nt: TGTGCCAGCAGCTCATCCGGGACAGGAAATTCACCCCTCCACTTT
CDR3aa: CASSSSGTGNSPLHF

v_gene: TRBV28
len: 13
j_gene: TRBJ1-2
abundance: NA
d_gene: TRBD1
CDR3nt: TGTGCCAGCGGCCGGGACAGGGCTATTGGCTACACCTTC
CDR3aa: CASGRDRAIGYTF

v_gene: TRBV11-3
len: 15
j_gene: TRBJ2-1
abundance: NA
d_gene: NA
CDR3nt: TGTGCCAGCAGCCCGGGGGTGGGAAGAATTGCTGAGCAGTTCTTC
CDR3aa: CASSPGVGRIAEQFF

v_gene: TRBV15
len: 15
j_gene: TRBJ1-2
abundance: NA
d_gene: NA
CDR3nt: TGTGCCACCAGCAGAGATAGGGGCGGCGGATATGGCTACACCTTC
CDR3aa: CATSRDRGGGYGYTF

v_gene: TRBV7-9
len: 15
j_gene: TRBJ2-5
abundance: NA
d_gene: TRBD2
CDR3nt: TGTGCCAGCAGCTTAGTCTTGAGGGAGGGGGAGACCCAGTACTTC
CDR3aa: CASSLVLREGETQYF

v_gene: TRBV7-2
len: 14
j_gene: TRBJ2-3
abundance: few
d_gene: NA
CDR3nt: TGTGCCAGCAGCTTCGAGGGCCGCACAGATACGCAGTATTTT
CDR3aa: CASSFEGRTDTQYF

v_gene: TRBV18
len: 14
j_gene: TRBJ2-7
abundance: NA
d_gene: TRBD1
CDR3nt: TGTGCCAGCTCGTACCGGGACAGGGGTAGGGAGCAGTACTTC
CDR3aa: CASSYRDRGREQYF

v_gene: TRBV5-1
len: 15
j_gene: TRBJ2-5
abundance: NA
d_gene: TRBD2
CDR3nt: TGCGCCAGCAGCTTGGACGGGACTAGCGAAGAGACCCAGTACTTC
CDR3aa: CASSLDGTSEETQYF

v_gene: TRBV27
len: 17
j_gene: TRBJ2-5
abundance: once
d_gene: TRBD2
CDR3nt: TGTGCCAGCAGTATAACAACTAGCGGGGGAGTAGGAGAGACCCAGTACTTC
CDR3aa: CASSITTSGGVGETQYF

v_gene: TRBV11-2
len: 13
j_gene: TRBJ2-1
abundance: NA
d_gene: NA
CDR3nt: TGTGCCAGCAGCTTTAGCGGCTCCAATGAGCAGTTCTTC
CDR3aa: CASSFSGSNEQFF

v_gene: TRBV5-4
len: 15
j_gene: TRBJ2-7
abundance: NA
d_gene: TRBD2
CDR3nt: TGTGCCAGCAGACTTAGCGGGGGGCGGATCTACGAGCAGTACTTC
CDR3aa: CASRLSGGRIYEQYF

v_gene: TRBV4-2
len: 17
j_gene: TRBJ2-7
abundance: NA
d_gene: TRBD2
CDR3nt: TGTGCCAGCAGCTATCCCGGGACTAGCGGGAGAAGTTACGAGCAGTACTTC
CDR3aa: CASSYPGTSGRSYEQYF

v_gene: TRBV7-8
len: 15
j_gene: TRBJ1-5
abundance: NA
d_gene: NA
CDR3nt: TGTGCCAGCAGCTTAGTCTGGACAGGCAATCAGCCCCAGCATTTT
CDR3aa: CASSLVWTGNQPQHF

v_gene: TRBV5-1
len: 13
j_gene: TRBJ2-5
abundance: NA
d_gene: TRBD1
CDR3nt: TGCGCCAGCGCCCGGCAGGGGGAAGAGACCCAGTACTTC
CDR3aa: CASARQGEETQYF

v_gene: TRBV27
len: 12
j_gene: TRBJ1-5
abundance: NA
d_gene: NA
CDR3nt: TGTGCCAACCCGGTCCTCAATCAGCCCCAGCATTTT
CDR3aa: CANPVLNQPQHF

v_gene: TRBV6-1
len: 15
j_gene: TRBJ2-2
abundance: NA
d_gene: TRBD2
CDR3nt: TGTGCCAGCAGTGAGCTAGCGGGGGGGACCGGGGAGCTGTTTTTT
CDR3aa: CASSELAGGTGELFF

v_gene: TRBV7-2
len: 15
j_gene: TRBJ1-5
abundance: NA
d_gene: NA
CDR3nt: TGTGCCAGCAGCTTCGGGGGTTCTTTCAATCAGCCCCAGCATTTT
CDR3aa: CASSFGGSFNQPQHF

v_gene: TRBV7-9
len: 13
j_gene: TRBJ1-3
abundance: NA
d_gene: NA
CDR3nt: TGTGCCAGCAGCTTAGAGACAGGAAACACCATATATTTT
CDR3aa: CASSLETGNTIYF

v_gene: TRBV7-9
len: 15
j_gene: TRBJ2-3
abundance: NA
d_gene: NA
CDR3nt: TGTGCCAGCAGCTTAGCGCCACAGGTAAAGGATACGCAGTATTTT
CDR3aa: CASSLAPQVKDTQYF

v_gene: TRBV11-2
len: 15
j_gene: TRBJ2-2
abundance: NA
d_gene: NA
CDR3nt: TGTGCCAGCAGCTTACAGGAGGGTTGGACCGGGGAGCTGTTTTTT
CDR3aa: CASSLQEGWTGELFF

v_gene: TRBV6-5
len: 14
j_gene: TRBJ1-1
abundance: NA
d_gene: TRBD1
CDR3nt: TGTGCCAGCAGAACAGGGGGATTGAACACTGAAGCTTTCTTT
CDR3aa: CASRTGGLNTEAFF

v_gene: TRBV2
len: 16
j_gene: TRBJ2-6
abundance: NA
d_gene: TRBD1
CDR3nt: TGTGCCAGCAGCCGGGACAGGGACTCTGGGGCCAACGTCCTGACTTTC
CDR3aa: CASSRDRDSGANVLTF

v_gene: TRBV5-1
len: 17
j_gene: TRBJ2-1
abundance: NA
d_gene: TRBD2
CDR3nt: TGCGCCAGCAGCTCACCGGGACTAGCGGGGGGGAGAGCTGAGCAGTTCTTC
CDR3aa: CASSSPGLAGGRAEQFF

v_gene: TRBV6-5
len: 16
j_gene: TRBJ1-2
abundance: NA
d_gene: TRBD1
CDR3nt: TGTGCCAGCAGTTCGACTATTAGACAGGGCTACTATGGCTACACCTTC
CDR3aa: CASSSTIRQGYYGYTF

v_gene: TRBV6-5
len: 12
j_gene: TRBJ1-2
abundance: NA
d_gene: NA
CDR3nt: TGTGCCAGCAGTTACACATCAGGTGGCTACACCTTC
CDR3aa: CASSYTSGGYTF

v_gene: TRBV7-2
len: 16
j_gene: TRBJ2-1
abundance: NA
d_gene: TRBD2
CDR3nt: TGTGCCAGCAGCTTACCTAGCGGGGGGGCGGGTAATGAGCAGTTCTTC
CDR3aa: CASSLPSGGAGNEQFF

v_gene: TRBV27
len: 14
j_gene: TRBJ1-2
abundance: NA
d_gene: NA
CDR3nt: TGTGCCAGCAGCCTAGGGACAAAAACCTATGGCTACACCTTC
CDR3aa: CASSLGTKTYGYTF